This T cell receptor (beta chain) was profiled in a study of Graves' ophthalmopathy and Graves' hyperthyroidism. Study-wide background: Hyperthyroidism showing no ophthalmopathy within 18 months of follow-up was stable.

Trimming at V came to 6 bases and at J to 5 bases, leaving 9 bases not matched to a gene. The CDR3 runs to 15 residues. In germline, CDR1 is MNHEY, CDR2 SVGAGI. Using RNA transcripts, the TCR beta CDR3 regions were amplified. Second-round multiplex PCR came after first-round RT-PCR with HTBI primers. TCRdb re-called the multiplex PCR reads through MiXCR, storing one row per CDR3 protein. The data hold roughly 1.1 million distinct CDR3 sequences, with approximately 35% observed a single time. This clonotype has more than one count but fewer than ten. Sequencing was carried out using peripheral blood or thyroid tissue (not recorded which). V gene TRBV6-5 combines with J gene TRBJ2-5; the match to TRBD2 covers 10 bases. This receptor was obtained from an adult man with Graves' hyperthyroidism. CDR3 sequence: CASRSAGGPSETQYF. The CDR3 nucleotides are TGTGCCAGCAGATCAGCGGGGGGGCCGTCGGAGACCCAGTACTTC.